This TCR beta chain was obtained from a study of blood T cell repertoires in COVID-19. Study as a whole: The origin of the acute and convalescent COVID-19 samples was the United States, Italy and Spain. Sources were T cells, B-cell-depleted T cells, or PBMCs; the material itself was cDNA or gDNA.

In its sample, this clone was seen once. Original handling: From reference gene primer amplification, estimates of nucleated cell counts were derived. The data were produced by immunoSEQ multiplex PCR, yet TCRdb's version contains in-frame clones alone and is incomplete. The V and J calls and clone size come from that table; D and trimming were worked out from the DNA. The data show 40,000 to 65,000 clones, roughly 86% seen once. Losses at the gene ends were 0 bases for V and 7 bases for J; bases not matched to a gene: 9. This CDR3 has 18 residues. CDR1 and CDR2 (germline): ENHRY, SYGVKD. V gene TRBV10-3 combines with J gene TRBJ2-1; the match to TRBD2 covers 13 bases. The sample taken for sequencing was peripheral blood. This clonotype was obtained from a man aged 70-80 years with active COVID-19. The CDR3 reads CAISESTALAGGRNEQFF. CDR3 sequence (DNA): TGTGCCATCAGTGAGTCGACGGCACTAGCGGGGGGGCGGAATGAGCAGTTCTTC.